What follows are 27 T cell receptor beta chains derived from one specimen sequenced in a study of identical twins. Each CDR3 protein gets one entry after TCRdb re-called the 5' RACE reads with MiXCR. The profile covers 430,000 or so distinct CDR3 sequences, with approximately 24% appearing a single time and around 3% taken by the ten largest. The same data also went into a second study, on T cells expressing NK-cell markers.

Input material: CD4+ T cells sorted from blood. These receptors originate from a young woman in good health.

This clonotype was seen a few times. The J gene is TRBJ2-3, the V gene TRBV5-1, with TRBD1 as a possible D gene (6 bases). Trimming pared 4 bases from V and 0 bases from J, leaving 15 bases between. The CDR3 is 16 residues long. CDR1 is SGHRS and CDR2 is YFSETQ in the germline V gene. The CDR3 nucleotides read TGCGCCAGCAGCAACCCGGGACAACATAGCACAGATACGCAGTATTTT. Protein: CASSNPGQHSTDTQYF.

This CDR3 reads CSAVGQTQETQYF. In nucleotides, the CDR3 is TGCAGCGCAGTCGGACAGACCCAAGAGACCCAGTACTTC. The V gene is TRBV29-1, the J gene TRBJ2-5; TRBD1 is a possible D gene (6 bases). V gave up 7 bases and J gave up 1 base, with 13 bases separating them. The CDR3 has 13 amino acids. From germline, CDR1 is SQVTM and CDR2 ANQGSEA.

This clonotype has a single count. V usage is TRBV7-7 and J usage is TRBJ2-1; 11 positions match TRBD2. Germline V gene sequence: CDR1 SSHAT, CDR2 FNYEAQ (reference sequence). The CDR3 extends over 15 amino acids. J was trimmed by 8 bases and V by 4 bases; bases with no gene match: 7. This CDR3 is CASSYASGRFDEQFF. The DNA of the CDR3 is TGTGCCAGCAGCTATGCTAGCGGGAGGTTCGATGAGCAGTTCTTC.

The chain employs TRBV20-1 and TRBJ2-2; D is perhaps TRBD1 (7 bases). The V gene lost 7 bases and the J gene lost 0 bases, with 21 bases spanning the gap. The CDR3 covers 17 residues. The germline CDR1 and CDR2 sequences are DFQATT and SNEGSKA (reference sequence). The CDR3 protein is CSVPRSRGVANTGELFF. The CDR3 DNA is TGCAGTGTTCCCCGAAGCAGGGGGGTAGCGAACACCGGGGAGCTGTTTTTT.

This clonotype was seen more than once but under ten times. The chain joins TRBV7-2 to TRBJ2-1, with 8 bases identical to TRBD2. The CDR3 is 12 amino acids. The germline V gene encodes CDR1 SGHTA and CDR2 FQGNSA. Unmatched junction bases numbered 8, after V lost 5 bases and J lost 14 bases. The DNA for the CDR3 is TGTGCCAGCAGCCCAGAGGGGACTAGAAAGTTCTTC. Translation: CASSPEGTRKFF.

The table lists this clonotype with a count of one. V is TRBV12-3 or TRBV12-4 and J is TRBJ1-1; tentative D call: TRBD1 (5 bases). The CDR3 covers 15 residues. V dropped 5 bases and J dropped 0 bases, with 13 bases sitting between them. CDR3 nucleotides: TGTGCCAGCAGTCCGTTGGAGGGGTTGAACACTGAAGCTTTCTTT. Its protein product is CASSPLEGLNTEAFF.

The rearrangement joins TRBV6-5 to TRBJ2-7, with 7 bases fitting TRBD1. The germline gives CDR1 MNHEY, CDR2 SVGAGI. With V trimmed by 7 bases and J by 6 bases, 6 bases remained unmatched. This CDR3 spans 12 amino acids. The CDR3 reads CASKNRGIEQYF. DNA of the CDR3: TGTGCCAGCAAGAACAGGGGCATCGAGCAGTACTTC.

At least ten counts were recorded for this clonotype. CDR3 amino acids: CASSSDRDTDTQYF. CDR3 sequence (DNA): TGTGCCAGCAGCTCAGACAGGGACACAGATACGCAGTATTTT. The gene calls are TRBV11-3 and TRBJ2-3; 7 positions agree with TRBD1. The CDR3 extends over 14 amino acids. Per the germline V gene, CDR1 is SGHNT and CDR2 is YENEEA. With V trimmed by 4 bases and J by 2 bases, 3 bases remained unmatched.

This clonotype showed up just a few times. The rearrangement uses TRBV20-1 and TRBJ2-7, with D perhaps matching TRBD2 (5 bases). Germline loops: CDR1 DFQATT, CDR2 SNEGSKA (reference sequence). With 0 bases removed from V and 1 base from J, the gap between germline ends came to 19 bases. The CDR3 spans 17 residues. DNA of the CDR3: TGCAGTGCTAGAGATCATTCAGCGGCTATCCCTTCCTACGAGCAGTACTTC. Its protein product is CSARDHSAAIPSYEQYF.

This clonotype came up a few times. This sequence joins TRBV7-9 and TRBJ2-7; 7 positions agree with TRBD1. Trimming at V came to 5 bases and at J to 5 bases, leaving 6 bases not matched to a gene. The germline V gene encodes CDR1 SEHNR and CDR2 FQNEAQ (reference sequence). The length of the CDR3 is 13 residues. The CDR3 region is CASSRTTGHEQYF. The DNA for the CDR3 is TGTGCCAGCAGCCGAACGACAGGGCACGAGCAGTACTTC.

The V and J genes are TRBV20-1 and TRBJ2-1; unclear D gene. The V gene lost 8 bases and the J gene lost 4 bases, with 9 bases spanning the gap. This CDR3 region has 11 residues. From germline, CDR1 is DFQATT and CDR2 SNEGSKA (reference sequence). DNA of the CDR3: TGCAGTACAGACTTATACAATGAGCAGTTCTTC. Amino acids: CSTDLYNEQFF.

V gene TRBV20-1 combines with J gene TRBJ1-6; D uncertain. The germline CDR1 and CDR2 sequences are DFQATT and SNEGSKA (reference sequence). This CDR3 region has 13 residues. V was clipped by 6 bases and J by 6 bases, with 12 bases between them. The CDR3 region is CSATRDFNSPLHF. In DNA, the CDR3 is TGCAGTGCGACCAGAGATTTTAATTCACCCCTCCACTTT.

This chain uses TRBV7-9 with TRBJ2-7; a weak D match, TRBD1 (5 bases). The CDR3 covers 15 residues. Germline-derived CDR1 and CDR2 are SEHNR and FQNEAQ (reference sequence). Trimming pared 4 bases from V and 0 bases from J, leaving 13 bases between. For the CDR3, the DNA is TGTGCCAGCAGCTCGACAGCCCGAAGCTCCTACGAGCAGTACTTC. It encodes CASSSTARSSYEQYF.

V usage is TRBV20-1 and J usage is TRBJ2-1; 9 nucleotides match TRBD2. With V trimmed by 3 bases and J by 14 bases, 11 bases remained unmatched. Germline values: CDR1 DFQATT, CDR2 SNEGSKA (reference sequence). The CDR3 has 13 residues. CDR3 coding DNA: TGCAGTGCTAGTCATAGCGGGAGAAGGTGGGAGTTCTTC. Residues: CSASHSGRRWEFF.

CDR3 nucleotides: TGTGCCAGCAGCTTAATAGGCCGCGGGGCCAACGTCCTGACTTTC. It encodes CASSLIGRGANVLTF. The rearrangement joins TRBV7-8 to TRBJ2-6, with D unresolved. Germline assignment: CDR1 SGHVS and CDR2 FQNEAQ. CDR3 size: 15 residues. Trimming removed 2 bases at V and 4 bases at J, with 9 bases between.

This clonotype was observed a few times. The chain is built from TRBV12-3 or TRBV12-4 and TRBJ1-6; D not resolved. Trimming took off 1 base at V and 8 bases at J, with 6 bases between the two ends. This CDR3 contains 13 residues. In DNA form, the CDR3 reads TGTGCCAGCAGTTTAGGCAGTTATTCACCCCTCCACTTT. Protein sequence: CASSLGSYSPLHF.

This chain links TRBV12-5 with TRBJ2-1; 7 bases agree with TRBD2. Germline assignment: CDR1 LGHNT and CDR2 FRNRAP. There are 14 residues in the CDR3. With V trimmed by 5 bases and J by 4 bases, 5 bases remained unmatched. CDR3 sequence reads: CASGRLASYNEQFF. For the CDR3, the DNA is TGTGCTAGTGGTCGACTAGCCAGTTACAATGAGCAGTTCTTC.

The V gene is TRBV5-1, the J gene TRBJ2-1, with 12 positions matching TRBD2. This CDR3 spans 15 amino acids. J was trimmed by 5 bases and V by 4 bases; bases with no gene match: 4. Germline CDR1 SGHRS, CDR2 YFSETQ. The CDR3: CASSLTSGSNNEQFF. The CDR3 coding sequence is TGCGCCAGCAGCCTGACTAGCGGGAGTAACAATGAGCAGTTCTTC. The whole variable domain, filled in from reference TRBV5-1 and TRBJ2-1, reads KAGVTQTPRYLIKTRGQQVTLSCSPISGHRSVSWYQQTPGQGLQFLFEYFSETQRNKGNFPGRFSGRQFSNSRSEMNVSTLELGDSALYLCASSLTSGSNNEQFFGPGTRLTVL.

This clonotype occurred a few times. The rearrangement uses TRBV5-1 and TRBJ2-2; D gene unclear. Germline CDR1 and CDR2: SGHRS and YFSETQ. The CDR3 covers 13 residues. V lost 0 bases to trimming and J lost 5 bases, with 5 bases between them. The CDR3 is CASSLVQTGELFF. DNA for the CDR3: TGCGCCAGCAGCTTGGTACAGACCGGGGAGCTGTTTTTT.

This clonotype was detected once. The genes are TRBV7-2 and TRBJ2-7; 7 positions agree with TRBD2. Unmatched junction bases numbered 11, after V lost 5 bases and J lost 1 base. The CDR3 has 16 residues. CDR1 and CDR2 from the germline V gene are SGHTA and FQGNSA. The CDR3 bases are TGTGCCAGCAGCCTAACGTGGGGGGGTGGTTCCTACGAGCAGTACTTC. Translation: CASSLTWGGGSYEQYF.

The chain uses TRBV24-1 and TRBJ2-1; TRBD1 aligns across 9 bases. Losses at the gene ends were 5 bases for V and 7 bases for J; bases not matched to a gene: 8. Germline V CDR1 and CDR2: KGHDR, SFDVKD. The CDR3 is made up of 15 amino acids. The CDR3 DNA is TGTGCCACCAGTGGGGCGGGACAGGGTTCGAATGAGCAGTTCTTC. Translation: CATSGAGQGSNEQFF.

The chain links TRBV20-1 to TRBJ2-1, with TRBD2 matching 8 bases. The CDR3 extends over 14 amino acids. V gave up 7 bases and J gave up 1 base; unmatched junction bases: 6. Germline CDR1 DFQATT, CDR2 SNEGSKA (reference sequence). In nucleotides, the CDR3 is TGCAGTGTTGAACTAGCGGTGTCCTACAATGAGCAGTTCTTC. Translated: CSVELAVSYNEQFF.

The chain employs TRBV10-3 and TRBJ2-5, with 10 bases matching TRBD2. CDR1 ENHRY and CDR2 SYGVKD come from the germline V gene. V trimming: 10 bases; J trimming: 5 bases; junction bases outside the gene matches: 7. The CDR3 covers 13 residues. CDR3 nucleotides: TGTGCCAGTCGAGCGGGAGGGCCCGAGACCCAGTACTTC. This sequence encodes CASRAGGPETQYF.

The V call is TRBV9, the J call TRBJ2-5, with D unresolved. Germline values: CDR1 SGDLS, CDR2 YYNGEE. Trimming left V 0 bases short and J 4 bases short, with 16 bases between. There are 16 residues in the CDR3. Here the CDR3 DNA reads TGTGCCAGCAGCGTAGTAGGCTCCCGGGCGAGAGAGACCCAGTACTTC. Translation gives CASSVVGSRARETQYF.

The rearrangement links TRBV3-1 to TRBJ1-4; D gene ambiguous. Germline V CDR1 and CDR2: LGHDT, YNNKEL (reference sequence). The ends were cut back, 4 bases at V and 10 bases at J, with 16 bases in the middle. The CDR3 length is 14 residues. CDR3 region: CASSRPAKERKLFF. CDR3 in DNA: TGTGCCAGCAGCCGGCCGGCCAAAGAACGAAAACTGTTTTTT.

This clonotype turned up a few times. The chain couples TRBV20-1 to TRBJ2-5; the match to TRBD2 covers 11 bases. The CDR3 spans 14 residues. The junction had 5 bases not matched to a gene; V was cut back by 6 bases and J by 2 bases. Germline V CDR1 and CDR2: DFQATT, SNEGSKA (reference sequence). CDR3 bases: TGCAGTGCGCCTAGCGGGGGGACACAAGAGACCCAGTACTTC. Translation: CSAPSGGTQETQYF.

This clonotype was picked up a small number of times. The rearrangement uses TRBV20-1 and TRBJ2-1, with TRBD1 as a possible D gene (6 bases). The V gene lost 3 bases and the J gene lost 1 base, with 13 bases spanning the gap. The CDR3 is 15 amino acids. The germline gives CDR1 DFQATT, CDR2 SNEGSKA (reference sequence). The CDR3 DNA reads as TGCAGTGCTAGTCCCCACAGGGTATCCTACAATGAGCAGTTCTTC. This translates into CSASPHRVSYNEQFF.